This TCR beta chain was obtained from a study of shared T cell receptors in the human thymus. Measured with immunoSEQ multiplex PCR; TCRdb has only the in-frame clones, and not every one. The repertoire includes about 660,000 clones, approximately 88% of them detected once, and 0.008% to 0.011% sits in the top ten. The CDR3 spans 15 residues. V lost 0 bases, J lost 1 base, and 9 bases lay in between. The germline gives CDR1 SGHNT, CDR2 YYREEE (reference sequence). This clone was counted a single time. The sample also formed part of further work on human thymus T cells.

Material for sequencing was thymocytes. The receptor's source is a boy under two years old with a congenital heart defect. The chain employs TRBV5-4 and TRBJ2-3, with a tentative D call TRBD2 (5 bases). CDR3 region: CASSLGEYGTDTQYF. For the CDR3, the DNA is TGTGCCAGCAGCTTGGGGGAGTATGGCACAGATACGCAGTATTTT.